This record concerns one TCR beta chain sequence. The antigen it recognizes is unknown. No much larger clone exists at a distance of one base, and base qualities are not known. TCRbeta CDR3 regions were amplified from genomic DNA by a two-step, bias-controlled multiplex PCR. Primers specific for every TRBV and TRBJ gene segment were used in the multiplex PCR. The immunoSEQ Assay was used to generate the TCRbeta repertoire data. Per the original workflow: A relative-frequency ratio and a modified nearest-neighbor algorithm were applied to filter and cluster reads so that closely related sequences were merged. IMGT annotation was followed for the assignment of V, D and J genes to CDR3 sequences. Template counts were normalized for PCR amplification bias and quantified against synthetic TCR CDR3 analog sequences. Only unique productive sequences, that is, in-frame CDR3 sequences lacking stop codons, were included in the analyses. The immunoSEQ Analyzer software was used to compute clonality, defined as 1 minus Pielou's evenness, and iChao1 richness. Statistical tests were run in JMP, with either Student's t-test or a non-parametric test chosen according to Shapiro-Wilk normality results. TCRdb took this table from immuneACCESS and kept in-frame rearrangements with V and J called. Such tables lack part of the clones; where checked against another copy, unresolved V genes explain under half of the gap, and the rest is unexplained. The V and J calls and clone size come from that table; D and trimming were worked out from the DNA. The sample records 5,300 or so clones, nearly 95% of which are singletons. The ten top clones hold around 0.58% of the sample.

These data are taken from a study of naive CD8 T cells in extremely preterm neonates (dated by TCRdb to 2017 to 2019). Some background on the complete study: Sorted naive CD8+ T cells from four age groups (extremely preterm neonates, term neonates, young children and adults) were used in the study to compare TCRbeta CDR3 repertoires. Broader findings and caveats from the paper: A larger fraction of CDR3 nucleotide sequences was shared among preterm neonates (approximately 2.7%) than among term neonates (0.4%), young children (roughly 0.03%) and adults (about 0.01%). Preterm neonates showed significantly lower iChao1 richness than every other age group (p < 0.05) along with an even clone distribution, indicating a less rich repertoire. The authors noted a small sample size and variable productive template counts among preterm samples as limitations. To track T cell development within individuals, the authors urged prospective longitudinal studies of preterm and term neonates. Preterm CDR3s were shorter, with fewer N additions and less junctional trimming, and were closer to germline than those of older groups.

Preterm samples were obtained from several extremely preterm deliveries at roughly 22-27 weeks of gestation. Pregnancies with fetal demise, active maternal HSV infection or known maternal HIV infection were excluded from the study. A FACSAria III cell sorter was used to sort live, Annexin V-negative naive CD8+ T cells (CD3+CD8+CD45RA+CCR7+). Each sample yielded between roughly 19,000 and 110,000 sorted naive CD8+ T cells. Mixed venous-arterial cord blood was collected with preassembled standardized sampling kits. Cord blood was held at room temperature, and processing was completed within 4 hours of collection. Mononuclear cells were isolated from diluted blood by Ficoll-Paque density gradient centrifugation. Mononuclear cells were cryopreserved in approximately 10% DMSO with approximately 90% FBS and stored long term at -150°C before sorting. Thawed cells were stained with Annexin V and antibodies against CD3, CD8, CCR7 and CD45RA. The DNeasy Blood and Tissue Kit was used to extract genomic DNA from sorted cell pellets that had been snap-frozen.

This receptor was taken from a boy who was born preterm. The sequenced material came from naive CD8+ T cells from cord blood.

The DNA is TGCGCCAGCAGGGACAGTGACAATGAGCAGTTCTTC. It is translated as CASRDSDNEQFF. The receptor chain draws on TRBV5-1 and TRBJ2-1; a tentative D match to TRBD1 spans 6 bases. The germline V gene gives CDR1 as SGHRS and CDR2 as YFSETQ. Trimming takes 5 bases from V and 5 bases from J, and the germline ends sit 8 bases apart. CDR3 length: 12 amino acids, cysteine to phenylalanine. Here the CDR3 DNA is all that survives: 36 bases in frame from base 1.